This TCR beta chain was sequenced in a study of T cell responses to AZD1222 COVID-19 vaccine. Study findings and constraints: Among those given AZD1222, only five or six were seropositive at baseline. Per reports, nearly half of all spike-specific TCRs target regions that are unmutated in variants. Repertoires were obtained solely post-peak T cell response.

Generated by immunoSEQ multiplex PCR, the TCRdb table keeps only in-frame clones and is missing some. The sample has nearly 110,000 clones, 91% seen once. Points on this clone: Antigen specificity is unknown.

CDR3 length: 14 residues. Germline-derived CDR1 and CDR2 are SGHRS and YFSETQ. The J segment lost 4 bases and the V segment lost 4 bases, leaving 3 bases of the junction unmatched. Source: peripheral blood, taken on day 0 of AZD1222 vaccination. This receptor was taken from an adult in good health. This chain uses TRBV5-1 with TRBJ2-5; 11 bases map to TRBD1. CDR3 sequence: CASSGGQGVETQYF. CDR3 DNA sequence: TGCGCCAGCAGCGGGGGACAGGGGGTAGAGACCCAGTACTTC.